This T cell receptor beta chain was observed in a study of T cells in Graves' hyperthyroidism and ophthalmopathy. Graves' hyperthyroidism is called stable when ophthalmopathy does not progress within 18 months. Patients having uncontrolled infection, another autoimmune disease, pregnancy or lactation were not included. PBMCs were collected from an approximately 9.3 ml volume of fresh peripheral blood. Details on this clonotype: The antigen is not known.

Germline CDR1 MGHRA, CDR2 YSYEKL. The CDR3 sequence is 16 residues long. The V gene end was trimmed by 2 bases and the J gene end by 4 bases; junction bases not matched to a gene: 2. The investigators amplified TCR beta CDR3 regions from RNA transcripts. When the TCR CDR3 underwent first-round RT-PCR, the HTBI primer set was used. TCRdb reanalysed the multiplex PCR reads using MiXCR and keeps one entry per CDR3 protein. The sample shows over 550,000 distinct CDR3 sequences, over 15% of them seen only once. Points from the study as a whole: A model of 13 V-J features distinguished ophthalmopathy from stable hyperthyroidism.

Sequenced: blood. The chain uses TRBV4-1 and TRBJ2-5; 15 nucleotides agree with TRBD2. This TCR was recovered from a woman younger than 35 with Graves' hyperthyroidism. CDR3 in amino acids: CASSQLGLAGGETQYF. The DNA for the CDR3 is TGCGCCAGCAGCCAATTGGGACTAGCGGGGGGAGAGACCCAGTACTTC.